This T cell receptor (beta chain) was sequenced for a study of response to subunit inactivated influenza vaccine. TCRdb re-called the RT-PCR reads through MiXCR, storing one row per CDR3 protein. The sample consists of about 570,000 distinct CDR3 sequences, approximately 10% of them appearing once. Trimming removed 0 bases at V and 7 bases at J, with 14 bases between. The V gene's germline CDR1 is SGHRS and CDR2 YFSETQ. CDR3 length equals 15 residues. These same records also appear under a second study, on T cells expressing NK-cell markers. That source reports: In generating TCR beta cDNA, 5'RACE template switching with UMIs was used. Dominant NKG2C+ clonotype frequencies of roughly 1.0-8% of CD8+ T cells were measured in more than 5 donors.

Sequences were derived from PBMCs from blood, sampled on the day of vaccination. The V and J genes are TRBV5-1 and TRBJ2-1; D ambiguous. The clonotype comes from a man aged 45-65 years who received an inactivated influenza vaccine. CDR3 sequence reads: CASSLALGVGNEQFF. The CDR3 nucleotides are TGCGCCAGCAGCTTGGCTTTGGGCGTGGGAAATGAGCAGTTCTTC.